One sample yielded the 29 T cell receptor beta chains listed below, sequenced in a study of T-cell reconstitution after alpha-beta-depleted transplantation in children. A library of TCRbeta sequences, prepared with unique molecular identifiers, was generated. TCRdb itself ran the PCR reads through MiXCR, one entry per CDR3 protein. The sample records hundreds of thousands of distinct CDR3 sequences, approximately 10% being singletons. The input for sequencing was PBMCs, taken before TCRalphabeta/CD19-depleted stem cell transplant. The receptor set was obtained from a child in the first two years of life with acute myeloid leukemia, due to receive a stem cell transplant.

The table lists this clonotype with many counts. The chain couples TRBV30 to TRBJ2-3; 10 bases are a match to TRBD2. CDR3 length equals 16 residues. The germline CDR1 and CDR2 sequences are GTSNPN and SVGIG (reference sequence). CDR3 DNA sequence: TGTGCAGCAGCCCGGTTTCTAGCGGGAGAAGCAGATACGCAGTATTTT. The encoded protein is CAAARFLAGEADTQYF.

This clonotype was recorded at least ten times. The chain carries TRBV11-2 and TRBJ2-5; D is unclear. CDR3 length: 13 amino acids. Trimming stripped 2 bases from V and 1 base from J, with 5 bases between. The germline V gene encodes CDR1 SGHAT and CDR2 FQNNGV. CDR3 loop: CASSLSFQETQYF. The CDR3 nucleotides are TGTGCCAGCAGCTTAAGTTTCCAAGAGACCCAGTACTTC.

This clonotype was counted ten times or more. In DNA, the CDR3 is TGCGCCAGCAGCCCCAGACAGGGGATCACAGATACGCAGTATTTT. Its protein is CASSPRQGITDTQYF. The rearrangement links TRBV5-1 to TRBJ2-3, with 8 positions matching TRBD1. The CDR3 has 15 residues. CDR1 and CDR2 from the germline V gene are SGHRS and YFSETQ. Trimming took 4 bases from V and 2 from J; bases not matched to a gene: 6.

This clonotype was counted only a few times. V usage is TRBV28 and J usage is TRBJ2-2; D might be TRBD2 (6 bases). Per germline, CDR1 MDHEN and CDR2 SYDVKM. The V end was cut by 0 bases, the J end by 1 base, with 12 bases between. The CDR3 has 17 residues. CDR3 sequence: CASSLWIGGLNTGELFF. Written as DNA, the CDR3 is TGTGCCAGCAGTTTATGGATCGGGGGACTGAACACCGGGGAGCTGTTTTTT. Drawing the rest from reference TRBV28 and TRBJ2-2, the complete variable domain is DVKVTQSSRYLVKRTGEKVFLECVQDMDHENMFWYRQDPGLGLRLIYFSYDVKMKEKGDIPEGYSVSREKKERFSLILESASTNQTSMYLCASSLWIGGLNTGELFFGEGSRLTVL.

There are many counts of this clonotype. This rearrangement joins TRBV5-6 to TRBJ2-3; 14 nucleotides align to TRBD2. The CDR3 spans 19 residues. The junction had 17 bases not matched to a gene; V was cut back by 6 bases and J by 5 bases. The germline V gene has CDR1 SGHDT and CDR2 YYEEEE. DNA of the CDR3: TGTGCCAGCACCAAAGGAGGGGGAATGGGACTAGCGGGAGTAGATACGCAGTATTTT. Amino acids: CASTKGGGMGLAGVDTQYF.

This clonotype showed up many times. The chain combines TRBV12-3 or TRBV12-4 with TRBJ2-4, with 7 bases that match TRBD2. V lost 1 base, J lost 5 bases, and 8 bases stayed unmatched. The CDR3 is made up of 16 amino acids. The CDR3 protein is CASSLGGGGIENIQYF. The CDR3, as DNA: TGTGCCAGCAGTTTAGGGGGCGGGGGTATCGAAAACATTCAGTACTTC.

This clonotype was seen ten or more times. V usage is TRBV14 and J usage is TRBJ2-1; no firm D call. The CDR3 spans 15 residues. The V end lost 2 bases, the J end lost 1 base, and 9 bases lay between the germline ends. Per the germline V gene, CDR1 is SGHDN and CDR2 is FVKESK. The CDR3 is CASSQPRLSYNEQFF. DNA for the CDR3: TGTGCCAGCAGCCAACCGAGGTTATCCTACAATGAGCAGTTCTTC.

Of note for this clonotype: This may be a read error, as it is one base from a much larger clone. J is TRBJ2-1 and V is TRBV30; D may be TRBD1 (5 bases). The CDR3 is 10 amino acids. Germline lookup yields CDR1 GTSNPN and CDR2 SVGIG (reference sequence). The DNA of the CDR3 is TGTGCCTGGACAGGGAATGGGCAGTTCTTC. Residues: CAWTGNGQFF.

This clonotype appeared many times. The chain has TRBV5-1 and TRBJ1-2; D remains ambiguous. The germline V gene has CDR1 SGHRS and CDR2 YFSETQ. Trimming removed 0 bases at V and 8 bases at J, with 14 bases between. The CDR3 length is 14 residues. The CDR3 DNA is TGCGCCAGCAGCTTGGGTGAAGGCGTGGTGGGCTACACCTTC. Its protein product is CASSLGEGVVGYTF. The full variable domain, rest sourced from reference TRBV5-1 and TRBJ1-2, is KAGVTQTPRYLIKTRGQQVTLSCSPISGHRSVSWYQQTPGQGLQFLFEYFSETQRNKGNFPGRFSGRQFSNSRSEMNVSTLELGDSALYLCASSLGEGVVGYTFGSGTRLTVV.

There are many counts of this clonotype. The gene calls are TRBV12-3 or TRBV12-4 and TRBJ1-5; D is uncertain. Trimming removed 4 bases at V and 1 base at J, with 8 bases between. The CDR3 totals 14 residues. CDR3 in amino acids: CASSSGLSNQPQHF. In DNA form, the CDR3 reads TGTGCCAGCAGTTCCGGTCTAAGCAATCAGCCCCAGCATTTT.

Points on this clonotype: Given a much more abundant clone one base away, this may be a read error. CDR3 sequence (DNA): TGTGCCAGTAGTCCCCGAGGGGTAAGGCAGGGGAAACCTACCGGGGAGCTGTTTTTT. Amino acids: CASSPRGVRQGKPTGELFF. This chain joins TRBV19 and TRBJ2-2, with D possibly TRBD1 on 6 matching bases. V lost 5 bases and J lost 5, with 27 bases in between. The CDR3 sequence is 19 residues long. Germline V gene data show CDR1 as LNHDA and CDR2 as SQIVND (reference sequence).

This clonotype appeared many times. The rearrangement joins TRBV20-1 to TRBJ2-1, with 7 positions matching TRBD2. V shed 4 bases and J 9 bases; nucleotides not matched to a gene: 15. The CDR3 loop spans 15 amino acids. Per germline, CDR1 DFQATT and CDR2 SNEGSKA (reference sequence). CDR3 protein: CSAIYPGRAFLEQFF. The CDR3 DNA is TGCAGTGCTATCTACCCGGGGAGGGCCTTCCTTGAGCAGTTCTTC.

This clonotype has a count of ten or more. V and J are TRBV29-1 and TRBJ2-1; 7 bases line up with TRBD2. Germline assignment: CDR1 SQVTM and CDR2 ANQGSEA. Germline trimming cut 5 bases from V and 10 bases from J; bases unmatched to any gene: 2. The CDR3 has 10 amino acids. The CDR3 DNA reads as TGCAGCGTTCGGGGGGAGGAGCAGTTCTTC. This encodes CSVRGEEQFF.

This clonotype was counted ten times or more. The J gene is TRBJ2-5, the V gene TRBV19; D is undetermined. Germline lookup yields CDR1 LNHDA and CDR2 SQIVND (reference sequence). V was pared by 1 base and J by 5 bases, with 8 bases between. CDR3 length: 13 residues. CDR3 nucleotides: TGTGCCAGTAGTATAGGGTTTAGGGAGACCCAGTACTTC. Translating gives CASSIGFRETQYF.

In this sample, this clonotype turned up many times. The CDR3 nucleotides are TGTGCCAGCAGCTACCTAGCGGGATACGTCCAAAACACAGATACGCAGTATTTT. Protein sequence: CASSYLAGYVQNTDTQYF. The chain carries TRBV5-6 and TRBJ2-3; 9 bases fit TRBD2. This CDR3 comprises 18 residues. The germline gives CDR1 SGHDT, CDR2 YYEEEE. J lost 2 bases, V lost 3 bases, and 13 bases had no gene match.

J is TRBJ2-3 and V is TRBV5-1, with 10 bases that match TRBD2. V was clipped by 4 bases and J by 1 base; unmatched bases: 12. Germline CDR1 is SGHRS and CDR2 is YFSETQ. The CDR3 has 18 amino acids. The CDR3 DNA is TGCGCCAGCAGCCCCGGGATAGCGGGGGGTTTTCGCACAGATACGCAGTATTTT. Translated: CASSPGIAGGFRTDTQYF.

In this sample, this clonotype turned up many times. The chain couples TRBV6-5 to TRBJ1-2; D gene ambiguous. The V gene's germline CDR1 is MNHEY and CDR2 SVGAGI. V lost 4 bases, J lost 4 bases, and 7 bases lay in between. The CDR3 loop spans 12 amino acids. The DNA for the CDR3 is TGTGCCAGCAGTTCCTGGTTCTATGGCTACACCTTC. Translating gives CASSSWFYGYTF.

In its sample, this clonotype was seen many times. The V gene is TRBV5-5, the J gene TRBJ2-2; maybe TRBD1 (6 bases). Trimming removed 8 bases at V and 5 bases at J, with 10 bases between. The length of the CDR3 is 12 residues. Germline V gene sequence: CDR1 SGHKS, CDR2 YYEKEE (reference sequence). For the CDR3, the DNA is TGTGCCAGTAACCAGGGGACCGGGGAGCTGTTTTTT. It encodes CASNQGTGELFF.

This clonotype has a count of ten or more. The J gene is TRBJ2-4, the V gene TRBV5-1, with D perhaps assigned TRBD1 or TRBD2 (5 bases each). The CDR3 is 17 amino acids. V gave up 0 bases and J gave up 1 base, with 14 bases separating them. CDR1 and CDR2 from the germline V gene are SGHRS and YFSETQ. In nucleotides, the CDR3 is TGCGCCAGCAGCTTGGTGCTATCGAGGGGCGCCAAAAACATTCAGTACTTC. It is translated as CASSLVLSRGAKNIQYF.

This clonotype was recorded many times. The chain couples TRBV28 to TRBJ1-4, with TRBD1 matching over 8 bases. Germline CDR1 MDHEN, CDR2 SYDVKM. The CDR3 has 15 residues. V dropped 4 bases and J dropped 3; count of bases not matched to a gene: 4. The CDR3 DNA is TGTGCCAGCAGTTCAGGACAGGGCGCTAATGAAAAACTGTTTTTT. Encoded protein: CASSSGQGANEKLFF. Full variable domain (missing parts from reference TRBV28 and TRBJ1-4): DVKVTQSSRYLVKRTGEKVFLECVQDMDHENMFWYRQDPGLGLRLIYFSYDVKMKEKGDIPEGYSVSREKKERFSLILESASTNQTSMYLCASSSGQGANEKLFFGSGTQLSVL.

This clonotype was detected many times. The gene calls are TRBV21-1 and TRBJ1-2. TRBV21-1 is marked as a pseudogene. The CDR3 extends over 12 amino acids. As DNA, the CDR3 is TGTGCCAGCAAGTCCGTAATGGGTGGCTACACCTTC. It yields the protein CASKSVMGGYTF.

This clonotype has ten or more counts. This sequence joins TRBV10-3 and TRBJ2-1; D call uncertain. CDR1 ENHRY and CDR2 SYGVKD come from the germline V gene. With 4 bases removed from V and 4 bases from J, the gap between germline ends came to 14 bases. The CDR3 consists of 15 residues. The CDR3 sequence is CAISGSGRAYNEQFF. The CDR3 DNA follows: TGTGCCATCAGTGGATCAGGACGGGCATACAATGAGCAGTTCTTC.

This clonotype was counted ten times or more. The V gene is TRBV7-3, the J gene TRBJ2-2; the D is unclear. Germline values: CDR1 SGHTA, CDR2 FQGTGA. The CDR3 length is 14 residues. Trimming took 1 base from V and 2 from J, leaving 5 bases between them. CDR3 in amino acids: CASSLSPNTGELFF. CDR3 DNA sequence: TGTGCCAGCAGCTTAAGCCCTAACACCGGGGAGCTGTTTTTT.

This clonotype came up many times. This rearrangement joins TRBV4-1 to TRBJ1-2; perhaps TRBD1 as D (5 bases). The V gene lost 0 bases and the J gene lost 4 bases, with 9 bases spanning the gap. The CDR3 is 14 amino acids. Per germline, CDR1 MGHRA and CDR2 YSYEKL. CDR3 sequence: CASSQDRRAYGYTF. The CDR3 coding sequence is TGCGCCAGCAGCCAAGATCGCAGGGCCTATGGCTACACCTTC.

This clonotype showed up just a few times. The chain employs TRBV24-1 and TRBJ2-1; the D is unclear. Trimming stripped 10 bases from V and 6 bases from J, with 12 bases between. Germline loops: CDR1 KGHDR, CDR2 SFDVKD. The CDR3 contains 12 residues. The CDR3, as DNA: TGTGCCACTGCCCAGGAAGGCAATGAGCAGTTCTTC. Protein sequence: CATAQEGNEQFF.

This chain joins TRBV14 and TRBJ2-2, with no clear D. V lost 0 bases and J lost 0, with 11 bases in between. The CDR3 runs 17 residues. Germline lookup yields CDR1 SGHDN and CDR2 FVKESK. The CDR3 loop is CASSQDFGLANTGELFF. CDR3 bases: TGTGCCAGCAGCCAAGATTTCGGTCTAGCGAACACCGGGGAGCTGTTTTTT.

This clonotype showed up just a few times. The genes are TRBV7-9 and TRBJ2-7; weak D call: TRBD2 (6 bases). The CDR3 has 15 amino acids. CDR1 and CDR2 from the germline V gene are SEHNR and FQNEAQ (reference sequence). Trimming cost V 5 bases and J 2 bases, with 16 bases left between them. This CDR3 is CASSPQKTSTYEQYF. CDR3 DNA sequence: TGTGCCAGCAGCCCCCAAAAGACTAGTACCTACGAGCAGTACTTC.

The rearrangement joins TRBV24-1 to TRBJ2-1; D is unresolved. This CDR3 region has 15 residues. Germline V CDR1 and CDR2: KGHDR, SFDVKD. V was trimmed by 2 bases and J by 7 bases, leaving 14 bases between them. The chain's CDR3 is CATSDSVPSMNEQFF. CDR3 in DNA: TGTGCCACCAGTGATTCCGTGCCTAGTATGAATGAGCAGTTCTTC.

This clonotype was seen ten or more times. This chain joins TRBV15 and TRBJ1-2, with 11 bases fitting TRBD1. CDR1 is LNHNV and CDR2 is YYDKDF in the germline V gene (reference sequence). The V gene end was trimmed by 0 bases and the J gene end by 3 bases; junction bases not matched to a gene: 6. The CDR3 covers 17 residues. As DNA, the CDR3 is TGTGCCACCAGCAGAGATCCCCGGACAGGGGGCGACTATGGCTACACCTTC. It is translated as CATSRDPRTGGDYGYTF.